This T cell receptor (beta chain) stems from a study of blood T cells in healthy people across ages. There are a few counts of this clonotype. Next came a second PCR, run for roughly 6 to 11 cycles, which used a sample-barcoded 5' primer along with a J-beta primer mix. MiXCR, run by TCRdb on the 5' RACE reads, gives a single entry per CDR3 protein. The sample contains about 800,000 distinct CDR3 sequences, 25% of which appear only once. J was trimmed by 12 bases and V by 6 bases; bases with no gene match: 14. The germline V gene encodes CDR1 DFQATT and CDR2 SNEGSKA (reference sequence). CDR3 size: 13 residues. These same data were also listed under a study on T cells of mothers and their children.

Sequenced material: blood. V and J are TRBV20-1 and TRBJ2-3; 8 nucleotides line up with TRBD2. The clonotype comes from a boy under 18 in good health. In DNA form, the CDR3 reads TGCAGTGCCCCCGGGGGGGGCGGGATGGTACAGTATTTT. Translation gives CSAPGGGGMVQYF.